This T cell receptor (beta chain) was sequenced during a study of spatial heterogeneity in lung cancer. Time point described: sample taken at primary tumor resection. The donors were some 70 patients with non-small cell lung cancer that was early-stage and untreated. Broader study findings: Within tumors, counts of expanded alpha and beta TCRs tracked tumor mutation counts.

MiXCR, run by TCRdb on the 5' RACE reads, gives a single entry per CDR3 protein. The data show 100,000 or so distinct CDR3 sequences, with 4.4% seen just once and approximately 21% held by the top ten. V gave up 0 bases and J gave up 1 base, with 11 bases separating them. Germline-derived CDR1 and CDR2 are MGHRA and YSYEKL. The CDR3 spans 16 residues. This clonotype appeared many times. Its antigen is as yet unknown. The V gene is TRBV4-1, the J gene TRBJ2-3; D is undetermined. The starting material was lung tumor tissue, obtained at surgery. The TCR sequence derives from a male donor with early-stage non-small cell lung cancer. The CDR3 loop reads CASSQDLGIGTDTQYF. The DNA of the CDR3 is TGCGCCAGCAGCCAAGATTTAGGGATTGGCACAGATACGCAGTATTTT.